One and the same sample provided the 22 T cell receptor beta chains below, sequenced in a study of cytomegalovirus exposure and HLA in healthy donors. PCR was performed using 60 Vbeta and 13 Jbeta primers. Profiled with immunoSEQ multiplex PCR; TCRdb holds only in-frame clones, not every one. The sample records about 150,000 clones, 86% being singletons. The material sequenced was PBMCs. The receptors were sampled from a woman aged 18-30 years in good health and CMV-seronegative.

J is TRBJ2-7 and V is TRBV7-6, with D tentatively TRBD2 (5 bases). Germline values: CDR1 SGHVS, CDR2 FNYEAQ. This CDR3 spans 15 amino acids. V gave up 5 bases and J gave up 0 bases, with 14 bases separating them. In DNA, the CDR3 is TGTGCCAGCAGCCAAGCGGCGGCTAGCTCCTACGAGCAGTACTTC. Translating gives CASSQAAASSYEQYF.

J is TRBJ2-1 and V is TRBV11-1; TRBD2 matches at 8 bases. The germline V gene encodes CDR1 SGHAT and CDR2 FQDESV (reference sequence). CDR3 length: 16 amino acids. V lost 2 bases to trimming and J lost 1 base; unmatched junction nucleotides: 4. The CDR3 reads CASSLFGLASYNEQFF. Here the CDR3 DNA reads TGTGCCAGCAGCTTATTCGGACTAGCTTCCTACAATGAGCAGTTCTTC.

This chain connects TRBV4-1 to TRBJ2-4, with TRBD1 identical over 7 bases. This CDR3 comprises 17 residues. Losses at the gene ends were 1 base for V and 0 bases for J; bases not matched to a gene: 6. CDR1 is MGHRA and CDR2 is YSYEKL in the germline V gene. CDR3 protein: CASSQVLTGSAKNIQYF. CDR3 in DNA: TGCGCCAGCAGCCAAGTCTTGACAGGGTCAGCCAAAAACATTCAGTACTTC.

This clone appeared once. V is TRBV9 and J is TRBJ1-1; no clear D. In germline, CDR1 is SGDLS, CDR2 YYNGEE. The ends were cut back, 0 bases at V and 3 bases at J, with 15 bases in the middle. CDR3 length equals 16 residues. CDR3 nucleotide sequence: TGTGCCAGCAGCGTAGGCCCCCTACGGTTGGACACTGAAGCTTTCTTT. It is translated as CASSVGPLRLDTEAFF.

The chain carries TRBV6-1 and TRBJ2-7; TRBD1 aligns across 8 bases. After removal of 4 bases from V and 3 bases from J, the junction contained 8 bases not matched to a gene. Per germline, CDR1 MNHNS and CDR2 SASEGT. The length of the CDR3 is 15 residues. The CDR3 region is CASSAGQGSLYEQYF. In nucleotides, the CDR3 is TGTGCCAGCAGTGCAGGACAGGGTTCGCTCTACGAGCAGTACTTC.

For this clone: At one boundary the junction diverges from the germline segment, which might be a read error. The chain uses TRBV29-1 and TRBJ1-1; D gene uncertain. Per the germline V gene, CDR1 is SQVTM and CDR2 is ANQGSEA. The CDR3 spans 13 residues. The CDR3 DNA follows: TGCAGCGCTGAACGGGGAATGGGCACTGAAGCTTTCTTT. Encoded protein: CSAERGMGTEAFF.

This clone came up a few times. The chain links TRBV5-1 to TRBJ1-1, with D perhaps TRBD1 (6 bases). Germline-derived CDR1 and CDR2 are SGHRS and YFSETQ. CDR3 length: 17 residues. Trimming shortened V by 4 bases and J by 5 bases, and 24 bases separated the two germline ends. CDR3 loop: CASSAGPLTGEGTEAFF. The CDR3 bases are TGCGCCAGCAGCGCCGGTCCCTTGACAGGAGAGGGGACTGAAGCTTTCTTT.

Only one count was recorded for this clone. The chain is built from TRBV28 and TRBJ1-2; no clear D gene. CDR1 is MDHEN and CDR2 is SYDVKM in the germline V gene. The V and J ends lost 3 bases and 5 bases respectively, with 10 bases between them. The CDR3 totals 13 residues. CDR3 residues: CASSLYRQYGYTF. The CDR3 bases are TGTGCCAGCAGTTTGTACCGACAATATGGCTACACCTTC.

The chain employs TRBV2 and TRBJ1-2; 8 bases line up with TRBD1. The CDR3 length is 12 residues. With V trimmed by 11 bases and J by 7 bases, 9 bases remained unmatched. The germline V gene has CDR1 SNHLY and CDR2 FYNNEI. The CDR3 DNA sequence: TGTGCCCAGCAGTTGGGACAGGCTGGCTACACCTTC. Protein: CAQQLGQAGYTF.

This clone has only one observation. The chain carries TRBV27 and TRBJ2-5; 7 bases map to TRBD1. The J call is in doubt because the DNA end fits TRBJ2-7 better. The CDR3 totals 13 residues. CDR1 is MNHEY, CDR2 SMNVEV, per germline (reference sequence). The CDR3, as DNA: TGTGCCAGCAGTTTCCGGGACAGCTACGAGCAGTACTTC. Its protein product is CASSFRDSYEQYF.

A remark on this clone: Mismatch with germline at one junction end may stem from a read error. The chain combines TRBV7-9 with TRBJ2-2, with TRBD2 as a possible D gene (5 bases). This CDR3 has 16 amino acids. From germline, CDR1 is SEHNR and CDR2 FQNEAQ (reference sequence). This chain's CDR3 is CSSSLAAELNTGELFF. The CDR3 nucleotides are TGTTCCAGCAGCTTAGCAGCGGAATTAAACACCGGGGAGCTGTTTTTT. Full variable domain (remainder filled in from reference TRBV7-9 and TRBJ2-2): DTGVSQNPRHKITKRGQNVTFRCDPISEHNRLYWYRQTLGQGPEFLTYFQNEAQLEKSRLLSDRFSAERPKGSFSTLEIQRTEQGDSAMYLCSSSLAAELNTGELFFGEGSRLTVL.

The chain uses TRBV6-5 and TRBJ2-2; D unresolved. CDR1 is MNHEY and CDR2 is SVGAGI in the germline V gene. Between the trimmed V and J ends, which lost 6 bases and 10 bases, there was a span of 15 bases. The CDR3 loop spans 13 amino acids. CDR3 sequence: CASSPSGQLELFF. Written as DNA, the CDR3 is TGTGCCAGCAGCCCGAGTGGGCAACTGGAGCTGTTTTTT.

The J gene is TRBJ2-6, the V gene TRBV5-1; no definite D call. This CDR3 region has 15 residues. V was shortened by 4 bases and J by 0 bases, with 8 bases between the two germline ends. CDR1 and CDR2 (germline): SGHRS, YFSETQ. In nucleotides, the CDR3 is TGCGCCAGCAGCGTCTCGGGCTCTGGGGCCAACGTCCTGACTTTC. Protein product: CASSVSGSGANVLTF.

V is TRBV2 and J is TRBJ2-7; D is unclear. With 3 bases removed from V and 3 bases from J, the gap between germline ends came to 6 bases. The CDR3 sequence is 12 residues long. Germline lookup yields CDR1 SNHLY and CDR2 FYNNEI. CDR3 in amino acids: CASSEEYYEQYF. Written as DNA, the CDR3 is TGTGCCAGCAGTGAGGAGTACTACGAGCAGTACTTC.

V is TRBV6-4 and J is TRBJ2-1; 10 bases match TRBD1. The CDR3 covers 16 residues. After removal of 5 bases from V and 5 bases from J, the junction contained 9 bases not matched to a gene. Per germline, CDR1 MRHNA and CDR2 SNTAGT. CDR3 region: CASSLPGTGDNNEQFF. CDR3 nucleotide sequence: TGTGCCAGCAGTCTTCCCGGGACAGGGGACAACAATGAGCAGTTCTTC.

This chain links TRBV19 with TRBJ1-2; tentatively, D is TRBD1 (5 bases). Trimming took 7 bases from V and 4 from J, leaving 13 bases between them. Germline V lookup: CDR1 LNHDA, CDR2 SQIVND (reference sequence). The CDR3 has 13 amino acids. CDR3 nucleotide sequence: TGTGCCAGTACCACAACAGGCTCCTATGGCTACACCTTC. Translation: CASTTTGSYGYTF.

This chain links TRBV19 with TRBJ1-5, with TRBD1 as a possible D gene (5 bases). The V end was cut by 6 bases, the J end by 3 bases, with 15 bases between. Germline V gives CDR1 LNHDA, CDR2 SQIVND (reference sequence). This CDR3 has 15 residues. The CDR3 nucleotides are TGTGCCAGTAGGACCGGGGGAGCCTCCAATCAGCCCCAGCATTTT. Protein sequence: CASRTGGASNQPQHF.

CDR3 nucleotides: TGCGCCAGCAGCTTTGACAGGGGGCGGAACACTGAAGCTTTCTTT. This translates into CASSFDRGRNTEAFF. The genes are TRBV5-1 and TRBJ1-1; 10 nucleotides align to TRBD1. CDR3 length: 15 amino acids. The germline V gene encodes CDR1 SGHRS and CDR2 YFSETQ. Trimming removed 2 bases from V and 1 base from J; junction bases left unmatched: 2.

On this clone itself: At one end the junction does not follow the germline gene, possibly because of a read error. The chain joins TRBV7-9 to TRBJ2-7, with 8 bases fitting TRBD1. Germline V gene lookup returns CDR1 SEHNR and CDR2 FQNEAQ (reference sequence). CDR3 size: 14 residues. The CDR3 spells CSSSLPDRGYEQYF. As DNA, the CDR3 is TGTTCCAGCAGCTTACCAGACAGGGGCTACGAGCAGTACTTC.

The J gene is TRBJ2-7, the V gene TRBV14; D gene ambiguous. CDR1 is SGHDN, CDR2 FVKESK, per germline. This CDR3 contains 13 residues. Trimming took off 4 bases at V and 5 bases at J, with 12 bases between the two ends. The CDR3 spells CASSPTLGHEQYF. The CDR3 region has the DNA TGTGCCAGCAGCCCTACCCTAGGTCACGAGCAGTACTTC.

This rearrangement joins TRBV5-1 to TRBJ2-5, with 7 bases fitting TRBD2. The J call may be incorrect, as the DNA end agrees better with TRBJ2-7. Looked up from germline, CDR1 is SGHRS and CDR2 is YFSETQ. The CDR3 consists of 14 residues. The CDR3 reads CASRDLAGTYEQYF. The CDR3 nucleotides are TGCGCCAGCAGAGATTTAGCGGGCACCTACGAGCAGTACTTC.

The chain has TRBV6-5 and TRBJ1-4, with D maybe TRBD1 (5 bases). The CDR3 totals 15 residues. V lost 6 bases, J lost 8 bases, and 19 bases lay in between. Germline CDR1 and CDR2: MNHEY and SVGAGI. This CDR3 is CASRGEAGPREKLFF. For the CDR3, the DNA is TGTGCCAGCAGGGGGGAGGCAGGGCCACGAGAAAAACTGTTTTTT.